This TCR beta chain was identified during a study of blood T cells in healthy people across ages. Primed by a sample-barcoded 5' primer and a J-beta primer mix, a second PCR proceeded for 7 to 11 cycles. TCRdb re-called the 5' RACE reads with MiXCR, one entry per CDR3 protein. The sample records about 780,000 distinct CDR3 sequences, roughly 24% being singletons. The CDR3 contains 13 residues. V lost 6 bases and J lost 2, with 10 bases in between. This clonotype was counted many times. The same data also contributed to another study, on T cells of mothers and their children.

Sequencing was performed on blood. This chain links TRBV12-3 or TRBV12-4 with TRBJ2-5, with D tentatively TRBD1 (5 bases). This clonotype originated in a boy aged 5 to 17 in good health. CDR3 in amino acids: CASSTTVQETQYF. The CDR3 bases are TGTGCCAGCAGCACGACAGTACAAGAGACCCAGTACTTC.